What follows describes a single T cell receptor (beta chain). Its target is unknown. Germline CDR1 is SGHVS and CDR2 is FNYEAQ. The junction had 7 bases not matched to a gene; V was cut back by 1 base and J by 5 bases. CDR3 length: 16 amino acids. The sample belongs to a study of T cell responses to AZD1222 COVID-19 vaccine. Findings of the study overall: Donors were mostly white British, more females; clonal diversity possibly underestimated. Following two doses of AZD1222, Spike-specific TCR breadth and depth rose. Regions 160-218 and 743-854 held dominance among vaccine-associated CD4 TCRs, which spanned spike.

Profiling relied on immunoSEQ multiplex PCR, and the TCRdb table lists in-frame clones only, not all of them. The data show roughly 130,000 clones, about 86% seen once. The rearrangement links TRBV7-6 to TRBJ1-4, with 7 nucleotides matching TRBD1. This receptor was obtained from an adult in good health. Sequences were derived from peripheral blood, sampled on day 0 of AZD1222 vaccination. CDR3 coding DNA: TGTGCCAGCAGCTTAGAGGTACAGGGGCTAAATGAAAAACTGTTTTTT. This encodes CASSLEVQGLNEKLFF.